This T cell receptor (beta chain) emerged from a study of brain T cells in children with intractable seizures. This clone was detected a few times. The data were produced by immunoSEQ multiplex PCR, yet TCRdb's version contains in-frame clones alone and is incomplete. The sample records approximately 330,000 clones, over 85% being singletons. Time point described: blood from clinic visit 5 months post-surgery; TSC patient then seizure free. Only cases whose brain tissue showed the highest T cell transcript signatures were sequenced. The CDR3 has 14 residues. Deletions cut 4 bases from V and 4 bases from J, with 11 bases between. CDR1 SEHNR and CDR2 FQNEAQ come from the germline V gene (reference sequence).

The sample in question was peripheral blood, obtained less than 6 months after surgery. The chain combines TRBV7-9 with TRBJ1-5; maybe TRBD1 (5 bases). The sequence came from a boy less than two years old with tuberous sclerosis and intractable seizures. CDR3 coding DNA: TGTGCCAGCAGCTCCCACGGGGCTAATCAGCCCCAGCATTTT. This gives the protein CASSSHGANQPQHF.